A single T cell receptor (beta chain) is shown here with its context. Germline V lookup: CDR1 SGHTA, CDR2 FQGNSA. This CDR3 is 17 amino acids long. V dropped 0 bases and J dropped 9; count of bases not matched to a gene: 9. A multiplex PCR was run with 60 Vbeta primers and 13 Jbeta primers. The assay was immunoSEQ multiplex PCR, and TCRdb's table has in-frame clones only and misses some. This repertoire comprises roughly 190,000 clones; its ten largest clones make up around 0.79%. This entry comes from a study of cytomegalovirus exposure and HLA in healthy donors. The chain links TRBV7-2 to TRBJ2-1; 12 bases line up with TRBD2. The TCR was taken from a woman between 18 and 29 years old in good health and CMV-seropositive. The sample taken for sequencing was PBMCs. CDR3 amino acids: CASSLASSTSGGVEQFF. In DNA form, the CDR3 reads TGTGCCAGCAGCTTAGCCTCATCGACTAGCGGGGGAGTTGAGCAGTTCTTC.